This T cell receptor (beta chain) was recovered during a study of Tregs in tolerant kidney transplant recipients. Study results and limitations: Biological reproducibility was not directly addressed, but technical replication error appeared minimal. Validation in larger populations is needed because few patients were studied. For some patients, primers changed over time, blocking nucleotide-level comparison.

Germline CDR1 and CDR2: SGHAT and FQNNGV. This CDR3 has 14 residues. The J segment lost 5 bases and the V segment lost 5 bases, leaving 7 bases of the junction unmatched. The repertoire was sequenced with immunoSEQ multiplex PCR; TCRdb's copy has only in-frame clones and lacks some. The profile shows roughly 80,000 clones, approximately 90% of them singletons. Notes on this clone: Its antigen is unknown.

This sample comprised Tregs from blood, obtained before the transplant. This TCR derives from a human donor who received a combined kidney and bone marrow transplant. The chain joins TRBV11-2 to TRBJ1-2, with 8 bases identical to TRBD1. CDR3 amino acids: CASSTGQGAYGYTF. CDR3 DNA: TGTGCCAGCAGCACCGGACAGGGAGCATATGGCTACACCTTC.